The table lists the clone carrying this T cell receptor (beta chain) with a few counts. What it recognizes is unknown. Repertoires were generated with immunoSEQ multiplex PCR, while TCRdb's copy carries only in-frame clones and drops some. The table shows just under 75,000 clones, with about 93% occurring only once. The data stem from a study of OX40 agonist ivuxolimab in advanced cancers. About the research overall: Age averaged around 60 years (range roughly 20 to 90), and 80% to 90% were male. General observations from the study: Among the nonresponders, some also had low normalized T-cell clonal expansion.

V was pared by 2 bases and J by 8 bases, with 12 bases between. CDR3 length: 12 amino acids. In germline, CDR1 is SQVTM, CDR2 ANQGSEA. This TCR was recovered from an adult with an advanced solid tumor such as melanoma, head and neck, liver or kidney cancer. The specimen was CD4+ or CD8+ T cells sorted from blood, collected in a trial of the OX40 agonist ivuxolimab. The chain is built from TRBV29-1 and TRBJ1-2, with a possible D match to TRBD1 (5 bases). Written as DNA, the CDR3 is TGCAGCGTTGAAACGCCAGGGACCGGCTACACCTTC. Amino acid sequence: CSVETPGTGYTF.